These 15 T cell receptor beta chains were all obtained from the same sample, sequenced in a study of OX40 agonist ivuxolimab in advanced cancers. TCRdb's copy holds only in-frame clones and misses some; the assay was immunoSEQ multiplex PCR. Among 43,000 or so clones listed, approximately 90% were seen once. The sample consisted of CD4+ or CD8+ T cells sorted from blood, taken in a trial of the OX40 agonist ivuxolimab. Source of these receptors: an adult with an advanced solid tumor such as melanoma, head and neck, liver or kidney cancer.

CDR3 region: CASSQDRGTSGKETQYF. CDR3 DNA sequence: TGCGCCAGCAGCCAAGATAGGGGGACTAGCGGGAAAGAGACCCAGTACTTC. V usage is TRBV4-1 and J usage is TRBJ2-5; 13 positions agree with TRBD2. After removal of 0 bases from V and 3 bases from J, the junction contained 4 bases not matched to a gene. This CDR3 has 17 amino acids. Germline assignment: CDR1 MGHRA and CDR2 YSYEKL.

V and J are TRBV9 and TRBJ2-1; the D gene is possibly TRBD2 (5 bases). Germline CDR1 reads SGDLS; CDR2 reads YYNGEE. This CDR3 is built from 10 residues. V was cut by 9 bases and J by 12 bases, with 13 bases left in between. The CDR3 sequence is CAIRGPGQFF. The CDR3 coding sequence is TGTGCCATCCGGGGTCCCGGGCAGTTCTTC.

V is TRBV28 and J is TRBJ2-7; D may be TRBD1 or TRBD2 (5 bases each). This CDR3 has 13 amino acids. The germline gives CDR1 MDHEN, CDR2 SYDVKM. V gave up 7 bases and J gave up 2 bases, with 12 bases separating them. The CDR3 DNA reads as TGTGCCAGCACCTGGGACGGAACCTACGAGCAGTACTTC. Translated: CASTWDGTYEQYF.

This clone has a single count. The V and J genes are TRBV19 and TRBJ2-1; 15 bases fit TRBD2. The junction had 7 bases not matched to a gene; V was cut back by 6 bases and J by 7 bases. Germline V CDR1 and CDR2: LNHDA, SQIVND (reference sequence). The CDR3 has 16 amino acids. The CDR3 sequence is CASSSRGLAGGNEQFF. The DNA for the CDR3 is TGTGCCAGTAGCTCACGGGGACTAGCGGGAGGTAATGAGCAGTTCTTC.

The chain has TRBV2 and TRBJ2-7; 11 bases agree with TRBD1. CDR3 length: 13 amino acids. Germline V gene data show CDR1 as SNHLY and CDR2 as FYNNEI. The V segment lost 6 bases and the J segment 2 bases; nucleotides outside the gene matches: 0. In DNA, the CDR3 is TGTGCCAGCAGGGGACAGGGGGCCTACGAGCAGTACTTC. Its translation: CASRGQGAYEQYF.

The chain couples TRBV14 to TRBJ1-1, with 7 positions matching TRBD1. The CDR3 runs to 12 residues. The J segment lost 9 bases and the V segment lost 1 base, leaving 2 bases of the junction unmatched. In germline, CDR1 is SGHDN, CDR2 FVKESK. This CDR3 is CASSQGTGKAFF. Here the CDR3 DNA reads TGTGCCAGCAGCCAAGGGACAGGAAAAGCTTTCTTT.

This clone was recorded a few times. The CDR3 nucleotides read TGTGCCAGTAGTTCTGGACAGGGCTTGCGGCCCCAGCATTTT. Residues: CASSSGQGLRPQHF. The chain is built from TRBV19 and TRBJ1-5, with 8 nucleotides matching TRBD1. In germline, CDR1 is LNHDA, CDR2 SQIVND (reference sequence). The CDR3 covers 14 residues. V was pared by 5 bases and J by 9 bases, with 9 bases of the junction left unmatched.

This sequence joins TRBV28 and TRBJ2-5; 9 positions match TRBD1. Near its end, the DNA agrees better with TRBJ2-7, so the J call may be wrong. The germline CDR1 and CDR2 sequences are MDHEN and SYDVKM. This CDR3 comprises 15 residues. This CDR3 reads CASRPGGTGTHEQYF. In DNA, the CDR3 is TGTGCCAGCAGGCCAGGGGGGACAGGGACCCACGAGCAGTACTTC.

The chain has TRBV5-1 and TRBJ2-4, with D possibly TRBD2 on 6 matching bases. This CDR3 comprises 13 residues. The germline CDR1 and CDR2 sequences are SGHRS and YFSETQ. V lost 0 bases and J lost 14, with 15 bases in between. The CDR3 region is CASSLGDSKNKYF. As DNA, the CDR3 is TGCGCCAGCAGCTTGGGGGACTCAAAAAACAAGTACTTC.

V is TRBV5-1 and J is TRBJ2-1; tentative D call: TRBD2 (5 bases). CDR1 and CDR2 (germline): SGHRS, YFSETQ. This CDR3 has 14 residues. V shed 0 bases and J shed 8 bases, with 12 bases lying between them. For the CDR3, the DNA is TGCGCCAGCAGCTTGGGCGCGGGTGGCGATGAGCAGTTCTTC. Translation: CASSLGAGGDEQFF.

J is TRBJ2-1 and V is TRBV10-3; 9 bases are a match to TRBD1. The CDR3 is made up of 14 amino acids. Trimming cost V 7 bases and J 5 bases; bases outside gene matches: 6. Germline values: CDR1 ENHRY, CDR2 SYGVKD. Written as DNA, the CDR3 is TGTGCCATCACCCCCGGGACAGGGAACAATGAGCAGTTCTTC. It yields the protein CAITPGTGNNEQFF.

The CDR3 loop is CASSLQAGSGNTIYF. The CDR3, as DNA: TGTGCCAGCTCACTCCAGGCAGGGTCTGGAAACACCATATATTTT. The V gene is TRBV18, the J gene TRBJ1-3; TRBD1 is a possible D gene (5 bases). V was pared by 4 bases and J by 1 base, with 11 bases between. Germline V gene sequence: CDR1 KGHSH, CDR2 LQKENI. This CDR3 has 15 residues.

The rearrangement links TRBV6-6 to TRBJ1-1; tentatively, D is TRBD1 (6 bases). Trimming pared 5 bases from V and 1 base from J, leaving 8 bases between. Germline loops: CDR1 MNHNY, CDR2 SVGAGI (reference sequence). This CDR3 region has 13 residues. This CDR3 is CASSLRGNTEAFF. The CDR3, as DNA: TGTGCCAGCAGTCTCAGGGGGAACACTGAAGCTTTCTTT.

The CDR3 loop is CASSSGTYNEKLFF. The CDR3 coding sequence is TGCGCCAGCAGCTCCGGGACGTATAATGAAAAACTGTTTTTT. The rearrangement joins TRBV5-1 to TRBJ1-4; possibly TRBD1 for D (5 bases). The V and J ends lost 3 bases and 4 bases respectively, with 10 bases between them. This CDR3 contains 14 residues. Germline assignment: CDR1 SGHRS and CDR2 YFSETQ. Looking up the rest from reference TRBV5-1 and TRBJ1-4 gives the full variable domain: KAGVTQTPRYLIKTRGQQVTLSCSPISGHRSVSWYQQTPGQGLQFLFEYFSETQRNKGNFPGRFSGRQFSNSRSEMNVSTLELGDSALYLCASSSGTYNEKLFFGSGTQLSVL.

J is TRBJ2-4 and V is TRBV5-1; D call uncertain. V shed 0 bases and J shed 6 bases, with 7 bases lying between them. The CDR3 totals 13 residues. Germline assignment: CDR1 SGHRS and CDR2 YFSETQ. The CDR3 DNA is TGCGCCAGCAGCTTGGGGACCCGAAACATTCAGTACTTC. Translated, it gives CASSLGTRNIQYF.